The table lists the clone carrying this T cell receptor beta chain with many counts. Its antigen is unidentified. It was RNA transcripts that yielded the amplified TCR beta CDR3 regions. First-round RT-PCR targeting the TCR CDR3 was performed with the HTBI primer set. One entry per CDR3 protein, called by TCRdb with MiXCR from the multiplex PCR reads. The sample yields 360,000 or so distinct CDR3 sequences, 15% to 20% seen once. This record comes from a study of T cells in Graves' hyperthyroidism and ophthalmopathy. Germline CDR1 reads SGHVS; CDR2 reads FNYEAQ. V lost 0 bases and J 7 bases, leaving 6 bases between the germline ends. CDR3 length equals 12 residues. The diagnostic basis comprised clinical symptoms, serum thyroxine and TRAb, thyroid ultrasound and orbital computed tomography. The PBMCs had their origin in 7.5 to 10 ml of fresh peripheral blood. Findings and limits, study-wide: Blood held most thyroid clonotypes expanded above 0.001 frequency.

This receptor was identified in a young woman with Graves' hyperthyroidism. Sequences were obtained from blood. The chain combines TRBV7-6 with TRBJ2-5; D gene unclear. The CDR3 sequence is CASSLAAGTQYF. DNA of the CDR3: TGTGCCAGCAGCTTAGCCGCCGGGACCCAGTACTTC.